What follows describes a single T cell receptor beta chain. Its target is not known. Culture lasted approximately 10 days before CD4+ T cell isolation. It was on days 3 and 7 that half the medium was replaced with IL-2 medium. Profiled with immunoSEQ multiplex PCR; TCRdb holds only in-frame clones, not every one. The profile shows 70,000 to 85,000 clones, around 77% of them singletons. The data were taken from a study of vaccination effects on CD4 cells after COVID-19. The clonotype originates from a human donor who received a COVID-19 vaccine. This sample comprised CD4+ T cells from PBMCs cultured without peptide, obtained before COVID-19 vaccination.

CDR3 nucleotides: TGTGCCAGCTCCGCGGGGCAGTTGACTGAAGCTTTCTTT. Protein: CASSAGQLTEAFF. The V gene is TRBV18, the J gene TRBJ1-1; a possible D gene is TRBD1 (5 bases). Germline CDR1 KGHSH, CDR2 LQKENI. The ends were cut back, 6 bases at V and 5 bases at J, with 13 bases in the middle. The CDR3 covers 13 residues.